This T cell receptor (beta chain) was sequenced during a study of control samples from healthy donors and cancer patients. Only in-frame clones appear in the TCRdb table, and some are missing; sequencing was by immunoSEQ multiplex PCR. The table has around 40,000 clones, 80% to 95% seen once. Trimming took 0 bases from V and 3 from J, leaving 21 bases between them. This CDR3 is built from 18 residues. Per germline, CDR1 SGHTA and CDR2 FQGNSA. The TCR sequence derives from a middle-aged woman with head and neck cancer. Material for sequencing was PBMCs. This chain links TRBV7-2 with TRBJ2-7, with D possibly called TRBD1 or TRBD2 (5 bases each). Here the CDR3 reads CASSLAARRGPLSYEQYF. The CDR3 DNA reads as TGTGCCAGCAGCTTAGCGGCCCGTCGGGGCCCCCTTAGCTACGAGCAGTACTTC.